Reported below is one T cell receptor beta chain. The V and J ends lost 0 bases and 8 bases respectively, with 5 bases between them. Germline CDR1 and CDR2: SGHNT and YYREEE (reference sequence). The CDR3 has 12 residues. This entry is derived from a study of glioma-infiltrating T cells after dendritic cell vaccination. TCRB CDR3 was amplified from 2 ug genomic DNA or less. Assay: immunoSEQ multiplex PCR; the TCRdb copy retains only in-frame clones and omits some. This sample yields tens of thousands of clones, of which over 75% are seen a single time; approximately 2.3% belongs to the top ten. The sample consisted of blood, taken before dendritic cell vaccination. The sequence came from a human donor with glioblastoma. V is TRBV5-4 and J is TRBJ1-4, with unresolved D. The CDR3 loop reads CASSLDLEKLFF. DNA of the CDR3: TGTGCCAGCAGCTTGGATCTGGAAAAACTGTTTTTT.